The next 27 T cell receptor beta chains were all read from a single sample in a study of T cell clonality in common variable immunodeficiency. Generated by immunoSEQ multiplex PCR, the TCRdb table keeps only in-frame clones and is missing some. Recorded here are some 80,000 clones, none singletons. Sequenced input: peripheral blood mononuclear cells. Receptor source: a person aged 18-70 years in good health.

CDR3: CSAKIITDIPVRSYNEQFF. The sequenced CDR3 bases are TGCAGTGCTAAAATTATTACAGATATACCGGTCCGCTCCTACAATGAG. V and J are TRBV20-1 and TRBJ2-1, with D unclear. The sequence runs out 3 residues before the end of the CDR3; the remainder is reconstructed from the germline J gene. Germline values: CDR1 DFQATT, CDR2 SNEGSKA (reference sequence). V was pared by 4 bases and J by 0 bases, with 25 bases between. This CDR3 contains 19 residues.

This clone was found many times. The CDR3 goes on 3 residues after the read ends, and that part is filled in from the germline J gene. The chain joins TRBV19 to TRBJ2-4, with 9 bases fitting TRBD1. CDR3 length: 15 residues. V trimming: 7 bases; J trimming: 8 bases; junction bases outside the gene matches: 12. Germline V CDR1 and CDR2: LNHDA, SQIVND (reference sequence). The sequenced CDR3 bases are TGTGCCAGTAACAGACAGGGGGGTGTTGGTGACATT. Translating gives CASNRQGGVGDI. From start to end, the CDR3 is CASNRQGGVGDIQYF.

Many counts were recorded for this clone. Coverage ceases 3 residues before the CDR3 finishes, and the germline J gene fills in the end. The genes are TRBV19 and TRBJ1-5; no reliable D call. The CDR3 extends over 12 amino acids. Germline CDR1 is LNHDA and CDR2 is SQIVND (reference sequence). With 5 bases removed from V and 5 bases from J, the gap between germline ends came to 7 bases. The CDR3 DNA, read in part, is TGTGCCAGTAGTCTCCTTTATCAGCCC. It codes for CASSLLYQP. The full CDR3 protein reads CASSLLYQPQHF.

This clone was counted at least ten times. The CDR3 goes on 3 residues after the read ends, and that part is filled in from the germline J gene. V usage is TRBV7-2 and J usage is TRBJ2-5, with D tentatively TRBD1 (6 bases). CDR1 SGHTA and CDR2 FQGNSA come from the germline V gene. CDR3 length: 12 residues. V was clipped by 5 bases and J by 5 bases, with 9 bases between them. CDR3 bases read: TGTGCCAGCAGCACCACAGGGGAGACC. It codes for CASSTTGET. The entire CDR3 protein is CASSTTGETQYF. The whole variable domain, remainder taken from reference TRBV7-2 and TRBJ2-5, is GAGVSQSPSNKVTEKGKDVELRCDPISGHTALYWYRQSLGQGLEFLIYFQGNSAPDKSGLPSDRFSAERTGGSVSTLTIQRTQQEDSAVYLCASSTTGETQYFGPGTRLLVL.

This clone occurred many times. The read terminates 3 residues before the CDR3 end, so the remaining end is supplied by the germline J gene. This chain joins TRBV9 and TRBJ1-2; possibly TRBD1 for D (5 bases). V lost 0 bases and J lost 3, with 9 bases in between. The CDR3 length is 14 residues. Per the germline V gene, CDR1 is SGDLS and CDR2 is YYNGEE. CDR3 loop: CASSVVGADYGYTF. The CDR3 bases that were read are TGTGCCAGCAGCGTAGTAGGGGCTGACTATGGC.

In its sample, this clone was seen many times. The read ends 3 residues early relative to the CDR3; the germline J gene fills the gap. This chain connects TRBV9 to TRBJ2-3; perhaps TRBD2 as D (5 bases). Germline lookup yields CDR1 SGDLS and CDR2 YYNGEE. V shed 0 bases and J shed 0 bases, with 5 bases lying between them. The CDR3 is made up of 14 amino acids. The CDR3 is CASSVGTSTDTQYF. The CDR3 bases that were read are TGTGCCAGCAGCGTAGGGACTAGCACAGATACG. Complete variable domain (other parts from reference TRBV9 and TRBJ2-3): DSGVTQTPKHLITATGQRVTLRCSPRSGDLSVYWYQQSLDQGLQFLIQYYNGEERAKGNILERFSAQQFPDLHSELNLSSLELGDSALYFCASSVGTSTDTQYFGPGTRLTVL.

This clone was seen many times. The CDR3 goes on 3 residues after the read ends, and that part is filled in from the germline J gene. The chain combines TRBV11-2 with TRBJ2-5, with 10 bases aligning to TRBD2. The CDR3 length is 15 residues. Germline V gene lookup returns CDR1 SGHAT and CDR2 FQNNGV. The V gene end was trimmed by 5 bases and the J gene end by 2 bases; junction bases not matched to a gene: 5. The CDR3 DNA, read in part, is TGTGCCAGCAGCCCAAAGGGACTAGCGCAAGAGACC. Its translation is CASSPKGLAQET. The complete CDR3 protein is CASSPKGLAQETQYF. The variable domain in full, completed from reference TRBV11-2 and TRBJ2-5, reads EAGVAQSPRYKIIEKRQSVAFWCNPISGHATLYWYQQILGQGPKLLIQFQNNGVVDDSQLPKDRFSAERLKGVDSTLKIQPAKLEDSAVYLCASSPKGLAQETQYFGPGTRLLVL.

In this sample, this clone turned up many times. The CDR3 is CASRGQGAEANEKLFF. Partial CDR3 DNA: TGTGCCAGTAGGGGACAGGGGGCAGAAGCTAATGAAAAA. The rearrangement joins TRBV19 to TRBJ1-4; TRBD1 matches at 12 bases. The CDR3 goes on 3 residues after the read ends, and that part is filled in from the germline J gene. The CDR3 loop spans 16 amino acids. Germline values: CDR1 LNHDA, CDR2 SQIVND (reference sequence). V shed 6 bases and J 3 bases; nucleotides not matched to a gene: 5.

This clone has a count of ten or more. The DNA read from the CDR3 is TGCAGTGCAAGGACTAGCGGGAGAGGTTTAAGGGGTACAGATACG. Its protein is CSARTSGRGLRGTDT. The complete CDR3 reads CSARTSGRGLRGTDTQYF. This chain joins TRBV20-1 and TRBJ2-3, with 13 bases matching TRBD2. The read is 3 residues too short to cover the CDR3 end, so that end is filled in from the germline J gene. This CDR3 is built from 18 residues. Germline CDR1 reads DFQATT; CDR2 reads SNEGSKA (reference sequence). The V gene end was trimmed by 6 bases and the J gene end by 3 bases; junction bases not matched to a gene: 15.

This clone was seen at least ten times. The read falls 3 residues short of the CDR3 end, and the missing part is taken from the germline J gene. The V gene is TRBV6-2 or TRBV6-3, the J gene TRBJ2-3, with 12 bases that match TRBD2. This CDR3 is built from 15 residues. J gave up 2 bases and V 8 bases, and 5 bases lay outside the gene matches. The germline CDR1 and CDR2 sequences are MNHEY and SVGEGT. The sequenced CDR3 bases are TGTGCCAGCTCTTGGACTAGCGGGGCCACAGATACG. Its translation is CASSWTSGATDT. The complete CDR3 sequence is CASSWTSGATDTQYF.

In this sample, this clone turned up many times. The read is 3 residues too short to cover the CDR3 end, so that end is filled in from the germline J gene. The rearrangement links TRBV11-2 to TRBJ2-4, with 9 bases identical to TRBD2. With V trimmed by 6 bases and J by 0 bases, 3 bases remained unmatched. The CDR3 loop spans 15 amino acids. CDR1 and CDR2 from the germline V gene are SGHAT and FQNNGV. The DNA read from the CDR3 is TGTGCCAGCAGGGGACTAGCTAGAGCCAAAAACATT. This codes for CASRGLARAKNI. The full CDR3 sequence reads CASRGLARAKNIQYF.

This clone was seen only a few times. Coverage ceases 3 residues before the CDR3 finishes, and the germline J gene fills in the end. The chain recombines TRBV11-2 with TRBJ2-5, with 11 bases that match TRBD1. Germline lookup yields CDR1 SGHAT and CDR2 FQNNGV. The V and J ends lost 5 bases and 4 bases, in that order; junction bases with no gene match: 3. The CDR3 runs to 14 residues. CDR3 sequence: CASSRGTGGETQYF. The CDR3 DNA, read in part, is TGTGCCAGCAGCCGAGGGACAGGGGGAGAGACC.

Worth noting for this clone: Read sequence stops 3 residues before the CDR3 end, and the germline J gene provides the missing end. V usage is TRBV18 and J usage is TRBJ1-1; 9 nucleotides agree with TRBD1. There are 16 residues in the CDR3. Looked up from germline, CDR1 is KGHSH and CDR2 is LQKENI. The J segment lost 0 bases and the V segment lost 1 base, leaving 3 bases of the junction unmatched. CDR3 DNA (partial): TGTGCCAGCTCACCACAGGACAGGGGAATGAACACTGAA. Protein sequence: CASSPQDRGMNTE. The CDR3 in full is CASSPQDRGMNTEAFF.

This clone has ten or more counts. The sequenced part of the CDR3 DNA is TGCGCCAGCAGCTTGGGGACAGGGTTCTACAATGAG. Its protein product is CASSLGTGFYNE. The complete CDR3 reads CASSLGTGFYNEQFF. The chain uses TRBV5-1 and TRBJ2-1; 8 positions agree with TRBD1. The read halts 3 residues ahead of the CDR3 end, with the missing end drawn from the germline J gene. This CDR3 has 15 residues. The ends lost 0 bases at V and 3 bases at J; junction bases unmatched: 2. Germline V gene data show CDR1 as SGHRS and CDR2 as YFSETQ.

This clone was observed at least ten times. CDR3 DNA, as far as it was read: TGTGCCAGCAGCCCCTCCGTAGCGGGGGTATACGAG. Its protein product is CASSPSVAGVYE. The whole CDR3 reads CASSPSVAGVYEQYF. The chain couples TRBV7-2 to TRBJ2-7; 9 bases are shared with TRBD2. The read terminates 3 residues before the CDR3 end, so the remaining end is supplied by the germline J gene. V lost 5 bases, J lost 4 bases, and 9 bases stayed unmatched. CDR1 and CDR2 from the germline V gene are SGHTA and FQGNSA. The CDR3 has 15 amino acids.

Points on this clone: The CDR3 end lies 3 residues beyond the end of the read and is filled in from the germline J gene. This chain uses TRBV10-3 with TRBJ2-1; TRBD1 aligns across 7 bases. The CDR3 has 13 residues. V lost 10 bases to trimming and J lost 7 bases; unmatched junction nucleotides: 10. The germline V gene encodes CDR1 ENHRY and CDR2 SYGVKD. The DNA read from the CDR3 is TGTGCCACCAGGGGGACAGATAGGAATGAG. Amino acids: CATRGTDRNE. The full CDR3 reads CATRGTDRNEQFF.

This clone has ten or more counts. The CDR3 extends 3 residues past the end of the read, so its final part is completed from the germline J gene. The chain joins TRBV20-1 to TRBJ2-7; the match to TRBD2 covers 10 bases. The J segment lost 2 bases and the V segment lost 6 bases, leaving 10 bases of the junction unmatched. Germline CDR1 and CDR2: DFQATT and SNEGSKA (reference sequence). CDR3 length: 15 amino acids. Incomplete CDR3 DNA: TGCAGTGCCCGCCCTTCTAGCGGGGGTACCTACGAG. Translation: CSARPSSGGTYE. The whole CDR3 protein reads CSARPSSGGTYEQYF.

This clone was seen at least ten times. CDR3 protein: CASSSLEREDEQFF. Incomplete CDR3 DNA: TGTGCCAGCAGCTCGCTTGAGCGGGAGGATGAG. The V and J genes are TRBV7-9 and TRBJ2-1, with 9 bases identical to TRBD2. The CDR3 is cut off 3 residues early in the read; its end comes from the germline J gene. The CDR3 is 14 residues long. Germline assignment: CDR1 SEHNR and CDR2 FQNEAQ (reference sequence). Germline trimming cut 4 bases from V and 8 bases from J; bases unmatched to any gene: 6.

This clone was recorded many times. The read terminates 3 residues ahead of where the CDR3 ends, so the germline J gene completes it. The chain is built from TRBV19 and TRBJ2-3; the match to TRBD2 covers 13 bases. V trimming: 4 bases; J trimming: 2 bases; junction bases outside the gene matches: 3. In germline, CDR1 is LNHDA, CDR2 SQIVND (reference sequence). This CDR3 comprises 16 residues. The CDR3 sequence: CASSKTSGGNTDTQYF. Incomplete CDR3 DNA: TGTGCCAGTAGTAAGACTAGCGGGGGGAACACAGATACG.

The sample holds many counts of this clone. Read coverage stops 3 residues before the CDR3 terminus; the germline J gene supplies the remainder. This chain joins TRBV19 and TRBJ1-1; no firm D call. This CDR3 has 13 amino acids. Looked up from germline, CDR1 is LNHDA and CDR2 is SQIVND (reference sequence). V was clipped by 3 bases and J by 1 base, with 6 bases between them. The DNA read from the CDR3 is TGTGCCAGTAGTATCTACGGGAACACTGAA. Amino acid sequence: CASSIYGNTE. The CDR3, in full, reads CASSIYGNTEAFF.

This clone was found many times. Coverage ceases 3 residues before the CDR3 finishes, and the germline J gene fills in the end. The chain carries TRBV12-3 or TRBV12-4 and TRBJ2-2; TRBD2 might be the D (6 bases). The CDR3 spans 14 residues. Trimming left V 8 bases short and J 3 bases short, with 13 bases between. CDR3: CASPAGQDTGELFF. The covered CDR3 bases are TGTGCCAGCCCCGCGGGGCAGGACACCGGGGAG.

This clone was seen at least ten times. The read comes to an end 3 residues before the CDR3 does, leaving the germline J gene to fill in the end. This chain links TRBV4-1 with TRBJ2-7; D is unresolved. This CDR3 spans 16 amino acids. Germline V gene lookup returns CDR1 MGHRA and CDR2 YSYEKL. Trimming removed 0 bases from V and 0 bases from J, with 12 bases in between. The CDR3: CASSQEITVASYEQYF. The CDR3 bases that were read are TGCGCCAGCAGCCAAGAGATCACGGTAGCCTCCTACGAG.

This clone was detected ten times or more. The CDR3 end lies 3 residues beyond the end of the read and is filled in from the germline J gene. The chain links TRBV5-1 to TRBJ2-1; D is undetermined. V was clipped by 0 bases and J by 9 bases, with 10 bases between them. Per the germline V gene, CDR1 is SGHRS and CDR2 is YFSETQ. The CDR3 length is 13 residues. The CDR3 is CASSLERPGEQFF. The covered CDR3 bases are TGCGCCAGCAGCTTGGAACGGCCAGGTGAG.

At least ten counts were recorded for this clone. The read ends 3 residues early relative to the CDR3; the germline J gene fills the gap. This chain joins TRBV6-2 or TRBV6-3 and TRBJ2-3; D unclear. Germline V gene lookup returns CDR1 MNHEY and CDR2 SVGEGT. The length of the CDR3 is 15 residues. The V and J ends lost 6 bases and 0 bases respectively, with 13 bases between them. The sequenced CDR3 bases are TGTGCCAGCAGCATCAGGTCGAGAAGCACAGATACG. Protein: CASSIRSRSTDT. The whole CDR3 sequence reads CASSIRSRSTDTQYF.

This clone was counted many times. CDR3 bases read: TGTGCCAGCAGCCCCCCGGGACAGGGGGCGGGGGGC. As protein: CASSPPGQGAGG. The entire CDR3 sequence reads CASSPPGQGAGGYTF. The rearrangement joins TRBV7-6 to TRBJ1-2, with 12 bases lining up with TRBD1. Read data end 3 residues before the CDR3 end; the end is taken from the germline J gene. The CDR3 runs to 15 residues. Germline V lookup: CDR1 SGHVS, CDR2 FNYEAQ.

This clone was recorded many times. Sequencing ends 3 residues short of the CDR3 end; the germline J gene provides the rest. V and J are TRBV2 and TRBJ1-5; D is unclear. This CDR3 is built from 13 residues. CDR1 and CDR2 (germline): SNHLY, FYNNEI. V was trimmed by 7 bases and J by 0 bases, leaving 7 bases between them. This CDR3 reads CASMLDSNQPQHF. The sequenced CDR3 bases are TGTGCCAGCATGCTAGATAGCAATCAGCCC.

This clone was seen at least ten times. With the read ending 3 residues before the CDR3 end, the germline J gene is used to fill in that end. The chain has TRBV2 and TRBJ2-3, with D perhaps TRBD2 (5 bases). V gave up 4 bases and J gave up 5 bases, with 7 bases separating them. Germline V gene data show CDR1 as SNHLY and CDR2 as FYNNEI. The CDR3 spans 12 residues. CDR3 DNA, as far as it was read: TGTGCCAGCAGTGGGGCGGGAGATACG. Amino acids: CASSGAGDT. The CDR3, in full, reads CASSGAGDTQYF.